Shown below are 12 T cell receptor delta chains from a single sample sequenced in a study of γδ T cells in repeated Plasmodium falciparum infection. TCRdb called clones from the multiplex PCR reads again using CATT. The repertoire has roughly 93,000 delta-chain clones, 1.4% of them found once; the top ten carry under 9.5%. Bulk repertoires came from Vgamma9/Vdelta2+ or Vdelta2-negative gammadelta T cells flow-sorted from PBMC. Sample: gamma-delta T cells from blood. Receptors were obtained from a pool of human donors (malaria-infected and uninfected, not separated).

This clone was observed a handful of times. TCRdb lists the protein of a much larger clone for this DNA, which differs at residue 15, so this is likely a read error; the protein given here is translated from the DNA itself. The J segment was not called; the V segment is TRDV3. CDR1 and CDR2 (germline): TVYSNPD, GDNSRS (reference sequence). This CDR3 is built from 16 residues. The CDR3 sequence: CAFSGSLKLYTDKLTF. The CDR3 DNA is TGTGCCTTTAGTGGTTCCCTTAAGCTGTACACCGATAAACTCACCTTT.

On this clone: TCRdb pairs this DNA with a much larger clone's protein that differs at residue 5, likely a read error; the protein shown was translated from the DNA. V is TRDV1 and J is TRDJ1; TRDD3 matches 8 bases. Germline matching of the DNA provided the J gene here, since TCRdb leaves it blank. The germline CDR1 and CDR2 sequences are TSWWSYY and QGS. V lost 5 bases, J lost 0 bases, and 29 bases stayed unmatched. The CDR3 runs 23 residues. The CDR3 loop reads CALGKRRGTSGIRETTYTDKLIF. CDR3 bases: TGTGCTCTTGGGAAACGGAGGGGTACGAGTGGGATACGCGAAACTACGTACACCGATAAACTCATCTTT.

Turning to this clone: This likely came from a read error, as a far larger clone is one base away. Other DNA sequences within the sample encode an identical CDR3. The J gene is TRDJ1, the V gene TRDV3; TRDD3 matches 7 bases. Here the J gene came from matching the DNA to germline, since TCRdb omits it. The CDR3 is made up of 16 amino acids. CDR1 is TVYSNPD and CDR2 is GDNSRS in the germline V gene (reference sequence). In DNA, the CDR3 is TGCGCCTCCGGCAGGGTCTGGGGGCGGGTCACCGATAAACTCATCTTT. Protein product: CASGRVWGRVTDKLIF.

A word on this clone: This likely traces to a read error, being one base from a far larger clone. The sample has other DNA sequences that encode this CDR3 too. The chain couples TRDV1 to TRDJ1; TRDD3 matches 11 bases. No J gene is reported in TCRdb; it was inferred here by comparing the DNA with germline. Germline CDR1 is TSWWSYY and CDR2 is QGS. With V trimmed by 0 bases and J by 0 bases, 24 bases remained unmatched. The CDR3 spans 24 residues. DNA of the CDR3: TGTGCTCTTGGGGAACTCAGATCCTATCTCCTTCGTACTGGGGGATATATCCACACCGATAAACTCATCTTT. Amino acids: CALGELRSYLLRTGGYIHTDKLIF.

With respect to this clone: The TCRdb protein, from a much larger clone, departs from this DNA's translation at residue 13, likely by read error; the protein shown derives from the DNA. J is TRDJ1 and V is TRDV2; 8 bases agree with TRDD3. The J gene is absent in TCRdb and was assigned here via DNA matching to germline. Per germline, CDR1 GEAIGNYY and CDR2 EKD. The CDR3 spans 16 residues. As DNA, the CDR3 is TGTGCCTGTGACACCGGCCTGGGGGACCACACCGATAGACTCATCTTT. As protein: CACDTGLGDHTDRLIF.

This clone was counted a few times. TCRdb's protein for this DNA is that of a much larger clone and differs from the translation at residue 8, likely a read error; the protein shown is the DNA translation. In nucleotides, the CDR3 is TGTGCCTGTGACACCTTCCTTAACTGGGGGACAAGGGCCTATTTGACAGCACAACTCTTCTTT. Translating it yields CACDTFLNWGTRAYLTAQLFF. V is TRDV2 and J is TRDJ2, with TRDD3 matching 9 bases. TCRdb offers no J gene call, so here the DNA was matched to germline to obtain one. Germline CDR1 is GEAIGNYY and CDR2 is EKD. The CDR3 has 21 residues. Trimming at V came to 0 bases and at J to 1 base, leaving 17 bases not matched to a gene.

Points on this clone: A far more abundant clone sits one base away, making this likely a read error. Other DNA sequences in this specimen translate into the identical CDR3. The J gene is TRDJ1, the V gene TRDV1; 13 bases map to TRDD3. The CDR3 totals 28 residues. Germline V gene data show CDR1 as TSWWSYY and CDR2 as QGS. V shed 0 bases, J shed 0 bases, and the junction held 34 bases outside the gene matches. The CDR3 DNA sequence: TGTGCTCTTGGGGAACTTAGTCATGGATTCCTAAGGGAGCCGTACTGGGGGATACGTAGGGCGTACACCGATAAACTCATCTTT. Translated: CALGELSHGFLREPYWGIRRAYTDKLIF.

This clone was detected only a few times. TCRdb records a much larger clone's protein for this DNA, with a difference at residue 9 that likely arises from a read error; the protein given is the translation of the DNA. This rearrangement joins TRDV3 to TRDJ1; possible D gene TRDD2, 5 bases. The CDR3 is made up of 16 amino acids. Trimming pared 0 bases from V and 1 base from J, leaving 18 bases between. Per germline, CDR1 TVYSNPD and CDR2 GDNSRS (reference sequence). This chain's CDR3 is CAFSTFVPPPTDKLIF. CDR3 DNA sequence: TGTGCCTTTAGTACCTTCGTACCCCCCCCCACCGATAAACTCATCTTT.

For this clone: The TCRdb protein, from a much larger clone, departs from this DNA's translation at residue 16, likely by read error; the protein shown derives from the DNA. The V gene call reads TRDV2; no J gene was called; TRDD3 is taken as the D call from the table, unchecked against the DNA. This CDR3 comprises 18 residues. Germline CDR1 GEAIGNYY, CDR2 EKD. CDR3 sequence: CACDLLNSPGGYEDKPIF. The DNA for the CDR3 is TGTGCCTGTGACCTCTTAAATTCTCCTGGGGGATACGAAGATAAACCCATCTTT.

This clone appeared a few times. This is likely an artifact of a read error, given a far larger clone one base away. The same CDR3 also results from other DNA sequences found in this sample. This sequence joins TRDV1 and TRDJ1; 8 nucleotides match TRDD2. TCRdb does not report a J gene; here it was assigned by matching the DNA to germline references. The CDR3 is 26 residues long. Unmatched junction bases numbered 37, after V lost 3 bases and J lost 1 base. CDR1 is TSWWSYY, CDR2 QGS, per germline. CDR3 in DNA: TGTGCTCTTGGGGATACTACTTCGGGGAGCCACTTCCTACGTTTTAAACTAGGGGTCTCCACCGATAAACTCATCTTT. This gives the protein CALGDTTSGSHFLRFKLGVSTDKLIF.

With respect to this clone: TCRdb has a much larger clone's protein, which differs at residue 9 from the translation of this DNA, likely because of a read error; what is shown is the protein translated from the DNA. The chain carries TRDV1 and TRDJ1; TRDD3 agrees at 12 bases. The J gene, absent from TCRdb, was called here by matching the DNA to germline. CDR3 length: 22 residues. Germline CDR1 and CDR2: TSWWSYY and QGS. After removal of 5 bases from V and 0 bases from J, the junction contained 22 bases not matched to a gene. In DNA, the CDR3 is TGTGCTCTTGGGATCCCTTCCCTAGACTGGGGGATACTGTCGGTTTACACCGATAAACTCATCTTT. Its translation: CALGIPSLDWGILSVYTDKLIF.

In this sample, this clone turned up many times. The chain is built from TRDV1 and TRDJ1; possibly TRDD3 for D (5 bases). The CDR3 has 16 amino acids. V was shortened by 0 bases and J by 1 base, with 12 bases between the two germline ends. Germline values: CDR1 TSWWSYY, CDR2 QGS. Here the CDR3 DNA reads TGTGCTCTTGGGGAACTAGTCTGGGCCCCCACCGATAAACTCATCTTT. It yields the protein CALGELVWAPTDKLIF.